These T cell receptor beta chains were read from a single sample in a study of blood T cells in healthy people across ages. TCRdb ran MiXCR on the 5' RACE reads and lists one entry per CDR3 protein. The data contain some 1,000,000 distinct CDR3 sequences, 25% of them singletons. The data were also submitted as part of a second study, on T cells of mothers and their children.

Sequencing used blood. Source of these receptors: a girl aged 2 to 9 in good health. Each CDR3 is given with its conserved first and last residue. The D gene is left open where the match is weak. Some rows have no size entry. The others give once, few or many, or a class for an expanded clone.

j_call d_call clone_size v_call cdr3_aa cdr3_nt
TRBJ2-1 . few TRBV12-3/TRBV12-4 CASSFRLAEYNEQFF TGCGCCAGCAGTTTCCGGCTAGCCGAGTACAATGAGCAGTTCTTC
TRBJ2-1 . . TRBV6-4 CASSDVRGQQFF TGTGCCAGTTCCGATGTCCGGGGTCAGCAGTTCTTC
TRBJ2-3 TRBD2 . TRBV5-1 CASSFLAGAVADTQYF TGCGCCAGCAGCTTTCTAGCGGGAGCGGTTGCAGATACGCAGTATTTT
TRBJ1-1 . . TRBV6-5 CASSSPGRPGFEAFF TGTGCCAGCAGTTCCCCAGGACGACCCGGATTTGAAGCTTTCTTT
TRBJ2-2 . few TRBV3-1 CASRSRSTGVFTGELFF TGTGCCAGCAGGTCGAGGTCCACGGGAGTCTTCACCGGGGAGCTGTTTTTT
TRBJ2-1 . few TRBV7-2 CASRSSGSSHNEQFF TGTGCCAGCAGATCCTCCGGGAGCTCCCACAATGAGCAGTTCTTC
TRBJ2-7 . . TRBV29-1 CSVAQLLSYEQYF TGCAGCGTTGCGCAGTTACTCTCCTACGAGCAGTACTTC
TRBJ1-2 . . TRBV11-2 CASSSTGIYGYTF TGTGCCAGCAGCTCTACAGGGATCTATGGCTACACCTTC
TRBJ2-3 . few TRBV2 CASTYQGEDTQYF TGTGCCAGCACCTACCAGGGAGAAGATACGCAGTATTTT
TRBJ2-1 . few TRBV12-3/TRBV12-4 CASLPPSATYNEQFF TGTGCCAGCCTCCCCCCTAGCGCAACCTACAATGAGCAGTTCTTC
TRBJ2-3 TRBD2 . TRBV20-1 CSARVLADPTDTQYF TGCAGTGCTAGAGTGCTAGCGGACCCCACAGATACGCAGTATTTT
TRBJ2-2 . . TRBV29-1 CSVEGSPAGELFF TGCAGCGTTGAAGGGTCCCCCGCGGGGGAGCTGTTTTTT
TRBJ2-1 . once TRBV7-9 CASSLNRGRGGIYNEQFF TGTGCCAGCAGCTTAAATCGGGGGCGGGGTGGCATCTACAATGAGCAGTTCTTC
TRBJ2-3 . few TRBV13 CASSWRGKDTQYF TGTGCCAGCAGCTGGAGGGGGAAAGATACGCAGTATTTT
TRBJ2-2 . few TRBV5-1 CASSRSVGGRTGELFF TGCGCCAGCAGTAGGTCGGTAGGGGGAAGGACCGGGGAGCTGTTTTTT
TRBJ2-7 . . TRBV7-2 CASSRGPHYEQYF TGTGCCAGCAGCCGGGGACCTCACTACGAGCAGTACTTC
TRBJ2-7 . . TRBV12-3/TRBV12-4 CASSSPTLAYEQYF TGTGCCAGCAGTTCCCCAACCTTAGCGTACGAGCAGTACTTC
TRBJ2-5 . . TRBV7-9 CASSHVDSTQETQYF TGTGCCAGCAGCCACGTCGACAGCACCCAAGAGACCCAGTACTTC
TRBJ2-7 . many TRBV19 CASSRTVSYEQYF TGTGCCAGCAGTAGGACGGTTTCCTACGAGCAGTACTTC
TRBJ1-4 . few TRBV12-3/TRBV12-4 CASSFGTDLSNNEKLFF TGTGCCAGCAGTTTCGGGACCGATCTCAGCAATAATGAAAAACTGTTTTTT
TRBJ2-5 . . TRBV6-5 CASIPDSGETQYF TGTGCCAGCATTCCGGACTCTGGGGAGACCCAGTACTTC
TRBJ1-2 . few TRBV29-1 CSVSGTVNYGYTF TGCAGCGTGAGCGGGACGGTTAACTATGGCTACACCTTC
TRBJ2-7 . many TRBV14 CASSQDPHYEQYF TGTGCCAGCAGCCAAGACCCCCACTACGAGCAGTACTTC
TRBJ1-4 . . TRBV29-1 CSAVRENEKLFF TGCAGCGCTGTCAGGGAGAATGAAAAACTGTTTTTT
TRBJ1-2 . . TRBV24-1 CATSGPGGNYGYTF TGTGCCACCAGTGGCCCTGGCGGCAACTATGGCTACACCTTC
TRBJ2-1 . . TRBV7-9 CASSLTVGASYNEQFF TGCGCCAGCAGCCTCACAGTGGGGGCCTCCTACAATGAGCAGTTCTTC
TRBJ2-5 . . TRBV3-1 CASKISQKTETQYF TGTGCCAGCAAGATATCCCAAAAAACAGAGACCCAGTACTTC
TRBJ1-5 TRBD1 few TRBV12-3/TRBV12-4 CASSADGQVGRPQHF TGTGCCAGCAGTGCCGACGGACAGGTTGGACGGCCCCAGCATTTT
TRBJ2-2 . few TRBV6-2/TRBV6-3 CASLIDTNTGELFF TGTGCCAGCCTAATCGACACGAACACCGGGGAGCTGTTTTTT
TRBJ2-5 TRBD2 few TRBV12-3/TRBV12-4 CASSRLGLAEQETQYF TGTGCCAGCAGTCGACTTGGACTAGCGGAACAAGAGACCCAGTACTTC
TRBJ2-2 TRBD2 . TRBV20-1 CSAPGTSATGELFF TGCAGTGCGCCCGGGACTAGCGCGACCGGGGAGCTGTTTTTT